The next 29 T cell receptor beta chains were all read from a single sample in a study of shared clonotypes between healthy human individuals. Profiling relied on immunoSEQ multiplex PCR, and the TCRdb table lists in-frame clones only, not all of them. The table records around 600,000 clones, roughly 95% of them present only once. CD45RO negativity and positive selection for CCR7 defined naive CD8 cells, a population that excluded terminally differentiated effector memory CD45RA+ cells. Sequenced material: naive CD8+ T cells sorted from blood. These receptor sequences come from a woman between 25 and 40 years old in good health.

The rearrangement uses TRBV28 and TRBJ1-1; unclear D gene. Germline V gene data show CDR1 as MDHEN and CDR2 as SYDVKM. CDR3 length equals 16 residues. V lost 3 bases, J lost 7 bases, and 21 bases lay in between. CDR3 sequence (DNA): TGTGCCAGCAGTTTCTTTAGAGGGCCCGGTCGGAATGAAGCTTTCTTT. As protein: CASSFFRGPGRNEAFF.

The chain recombines TRBV5-1 with TRBJ2-7; 9 bases are a match to TRBD1. Trimming cost V 0 bases and J 3 bases; bases outside gene matches: 4. This CDR3 is 15 amino acids long. CDR1 is SGHRS, CDR2 YFSETQ, per germline. The CDR3 reads CASSLDRGPFYEQYF. The CDR3 bases are TGCGCCAGCAGCTTGGACAGGGGGCCTTTCTACGAGCAGTACTTC. Together with reference TRBV5-1 and TRBJ2-7, the CDR3 gives the full variable domain: KAGVTQTPRYLIKTRGQQVTLSCSPISGHRSVSWYQQTPGQGLQFLFEYFSETQRNKGNFPGRFSGRQFSNSRSEMNVSTLELGDSALYLCASSLDRGPFYEQYFGPGTRLTVT.

The chain is built from TRBV28 and TRBJ2-2; no firm D call. Germline V gene lookup returns CDR1 MDHEN and CDR2 SYDVKM. The CDR3 sequence is 12 residues long. The germline V and J ends were trimmed by 9 bases and 4 bases, with 9 bases remaining between them. The CDR3 loop is CASYSVTGELFF. In DNA form, the CDR3 reads TGTGCCAGTTACAGCGTCACCGGGGAGCTGTTTTTT.

The chain couples TRBV21-1 to TRBJ1-5. TRBV21-1 constitutes a pseudogene. The CDR3 spans 16 residues. The CDR3 loop reads CASSEEAGRDNQPQHF. The CDR3 region has the DNA TGTGCCAGCAGCGAAGAGGCAGGGAGAGACAATCAGCCCCAGCATTTT.

This chain joins TRBV11-2 and TRBJ1-3; D is possibly TRBD1 (6 bases). CDR1 and CDR2 from the germline V gene are SGHAT and FQNNGV. Trimming took off 5 bases at V and 2 bases at J, with 16 bases between the two ends. CDR3 length: 16 amino acids. The CDR3 DNA reads TGTGCCAGCAGCCCCCAGATAACAGGGCCTGGAAACACCATATATTTT. This translates into CASSPQITGPGNTIYF. The full variable domain, with the rest looked up from reference TRBV11-2 and TRBJ1-3, is EAGVAQSPRYKIIEKRQSVAFWCNPISGHATLYWYQQILGQGPKLLIQFQNNGVVDDSQLPKDRFSAERLKGVDSTLKIQPAKLEDSAVYLCASSPQITGPGNTIYFGEGSWLTVV.

The chain carries TRBV4-2 and TRBJ2-7, with a weak D call TRBD1 (6 bases). Germline CDR1 is LGHNA and CDR2 is YNFKEQ. The V end was cut by 0 bases, the J end by 2 bases, with 23 bases between. This CDR3 is built from 19 residues. The CDR3 is CASSQDELGGTGLTYEQYF. The CDR3 region has the DNA TGTGCCAGCAGCCAAGATGAACTTGGAGGAACAGGGTTGACCTACGAGCAGTACTTC.

The V gene is TRBV29-1, the J gene TRBJ2-1; 9 bases line up with TRBD2. Losses at the gene ends were 4 bases for V and 1 base for J; bases not matched to a gene: 11. Germline V gives CDR1 SQVTM, CDR2 ANQGSEA. The CDR3 runs to 17 residues. CDR3 in DNA: TGCAGCGTTGTGGGTGTAGCGGGAGTTGGATCCTACAATGAGCAGTTCTTC. It encodes CSVVGVAGVGSYNEQFF.

Only one count was recorded for this clone. The chain combines TRBV5-1 with TRBJ2-2, with 9 bases identical to TRBD2. The CDR3 length is 13 residues. Trimming removed 7 bases from V and 6 bases from J; junction bases left unmatched: 4. The germline V gene has CDR1 SGHRS and CDR2 YFSETQ. CDR3 DNA sequence: TGCGCCAGCGAGGTAGCGGGAGCCGGGGAGCTGTTTTTT. Translated, it gives CASEVAGAGELFF.

The chain carries TRBV9 and TRBJ2-1; the match to TRBD2 covers 11 bases. Germline V gene data show CDR1 as SGDLS and CDR2 as YYNGEE. V shed 0 bases and J 0 bases; nucleotides not matched to a gene: 8. CDR3 length: 19 residues. Here the CDR3 reads CASSVEVGTSGSSYNEQFF. In nucleotides, the CDR3 is TGTGCCAGCAGCGTAGAAGTTGGGACTAGCGGCAGCTCCTACAATGAGCAGTTCTTC.

The genes are TRBV28 and TRBJ2-7, with no clear D. CDR3 length equals 12 residues. Germline loops: CDR1 MDHEN, CDR2 SYDVKM. Trimming took 5 bases from V and 3 from J, leaving 8 bases between them. The CDR3 DNA is TGTGCCAGCAGTGCCCCGAGCTACGAGCAGTACTTC. Amino acids: CASSAPSYEQYF. Full variable domain (missing parts from reference TRBV28 and TRBJ2-7): DVKVTQSSRYLVKRTGEKVFLECVQDMDHENMFWYRQDPGLGLRLIYFSYDVKMKEKGDIPEGYSVSREKKERFSLILESASTNQTSMYLCASSAPSYEQYFGPGTRLTVT.

This chain uses TRBV28 with TRBJ2-7, with D unresolved. Trimming removed 5 bases at V and 6 bases at J, with 14 bases between. Germline V CDR1 and CDR2: MDHEN, SYDVKM. The CDR3 spans 13 residues. The CDR3 region has the DNA TGTGCCAGCAGTCCGAGGAGAGAAGGCGAGCAGTACTTC. It is translated as CASSPRREGEQYF.

V is TRBV4-1 and J is TRBJ2-7, with a tentative D call TRBD2 (5 bases). Trimming removed 4 bases at V and 0 bases at J, with 13 bases between. The CDR3 is 15 residues long. Germline V gene data show CDR1 as MGHRA and CDR2 as YSYEKL. This chain's CDR3 is CASSPGVGLSYEQYF. The CDR3 bases are TGCGCCAGCAGCCCCGGTGTAGGACTCTCCTACGAGCAGTACTTC.

CDR3: CASSFGDSNYEQYF. The DNA for the CDR3 is TGTGCCAGCAGTTTTGGGGACAGTAACTACGAGCAGTACTTC. The gene calls are TRBV27 and TRBJ2-7; the match to TRBD1 covers 7 bases. Germline CDR1 MNHEY, CDR2 SMNVEV (reference sequence). The CDR3 length is 14 residues. J gave up 3 bases and V 3 bases, and 5 bases lay outside the gene matches.

This clone was counted a single time. The chain's CDR3 is CASSQGGVTKNIQYF. The CDR3 bases are TGCGCCAGCAGCCAAGGGGGGGTTACCAAAAACATTCAGTACTTC. This chain uses TRBV4-1 with TRBJ2-4; perhaps TRBD2 as D (6 bases). The V and J ends lost 1 base and 2 bases respectively, with 9 bases between them. Germline V lookup: CDR1 MGHRA, CDR2 YSYEKL. The CDR3 runs 15 residues.

The V and J genes are TRBV9 and TRBJ2-3; 8 bases agree with TRBD1. The J segment lost 2 bases and the V segment lost 3 bases, leaving 11 bases of the junction unmatched. CDR1 and CDR2 from the germline V gene are SGDLS and YYNGEE. This CDR3 contains 17 residues. The CDR3 coding sequence is TGTGCCAGCAGCGCGGGGGCGGGGACAGGCCTCACAGATACGCAGTATTTT. Amino acid sequence: CASSAGAGTGLTDTQYF.

The chain is built from TRBV6-6 and TRBJ1-5; maybe TRBD1 (6 bases). CDR3 length equals 15 residues. In germline, CDR1 is MNHNY, CDR2 SVGAGI (reference sequence). Trimming removed 5 bases at V and 7 bases at J, with 18 bases between. The CDR3 reads CASSPTTGFGQPQHF. The CDR3 DNA reads as TGTGCCAGCAGTCCGACCACAGGGTTCGGACAGCCCCAGCATTTT.

This clone appeared once. This chain's CDR3 is CAWSTREGPFNEQFF. The CDR3, as DNA: TGTGCCTGGAGTACCCGGGAGGGCCCTTTCAATGAGCAGTTCTTC. The V gene is TRBV30, the J gene TRBJ2-1, with 8 bases aligning to TRBD2. CDR1 is GTSNPN, CDR2 SVGIG, per germline (reference sequence). The CDR3 has 15 residues. The V segment lost 2 bases and the J segment 6 bases; nucleotides outside the gene matches: 9.

With respect to this clone: This same CDR3 is encoded by further DNA sequences in the sample. The chain carries TRBV19 and TRBJ2-7; a possible D gene is TRBD1 (6 bases). V lost 6 bases and J lost 3, with 12 bases in between. This CDR3 comprises 13 residues. Germline CDR1 reads LNHDA; CDR2 reads SQIVND (reference sequence). The CDR3 DNA sequence: TGTGCCAGTAGCCCGGGACAAAGCTACGAGCAGTACTTC. The encoded protein is CASSPGQSYEQYF.

This chain joins TRBV4-2 and TRBJ1-1; 7 bases fit TRBD1. V lost 3 bases and J lost 4; bases outside the gene matches: 5. Germline V gene data show CDR1 as LGHNA and CDR2 as YNFKEQ. This CDR3 is built from 14 residues. The CDR3 protein is CASSQTGSATEAFF. The CDR3 DNA reads TGTGCCAGCAGCCAGACAGGGTCGGCCACTGAAGCTTTCTTT.

The genes are TRBV2 and TRBJ2-7; no firm D call. Germline lookup yields CDR1 SNHLY and CDR2 FYNNEI. The CDR3 is 17 amino acids. Trimming pared 2 bases from V and 3 bases from J, leaving 20 bases between. The CDR3 is CASSETISEFLFYEQYF. CDR3 bases: TGTGCCAGCAGTGAAACCATAAGCGAATTCCTGTTCTACGAGCAGTACTTC.

About this clone: Other DNA variants within this sample encode the same CDR3. The chain combines TRBV4-1 with TRBJ1-5; no definite D call. The germline V gene has CDR1 MGHRA and CDR2 YSYEKL. V lost 0 bases, J lost 5 bases, and 5 bases lay in between. This CDR3 is 13 amino acids long. In DNA form, the CDR3 reads TGCGCCAGCAGCCAAGATAAGCATCAGCCCCAGCATTTT. Residues: CASSQDKHQPQHF.

J is TRBJ2-3 and V is TRBV28; TRBD2 matches 7 bases. V gave up 6 bases and J gave up 1 base; unmatched junction bases: 10. CDR1 MDHEN and CDR2 SYDVKM come from the germline V gene. CDR3 length equals 16 residues. CDR3 nucleotides: TGTGCCAGCAGCATAGGGAGCGGGATAGGCACAGATACGCAGTATTTT. This translates into CASSIGSGIGTDTQYF.

Written as DNA, the CDR3 is TGTGCCAGCAGTTTAGGTGGAGTGGGTCAGCCCCAGCATTTT. This encodes CASSLGGVGQPQHF. V usage is TRBV28 and J usage is TRBJ1-5; no firm D call. This CDR3 spans 14 amino acids. V was shortened by 2 bases and J by 6 bases, with 11 bases between the two germline ends. Germline V gene sequence: CDR1 MDHEN, CDR2 SYDVKM.

J is TRBJ2-7 and V is TRBV5-1, with D possibly TRBD1 on 6 matching bases. The V gene lost 4 bases and the J gene lost 3 bases, with 14 bases spanning the gap. This CDR3 spans 14 amino acids. Germline CDR1 SGHRS, CDR2 YFSETQ. CDR3 in DNA: TGCGCCAGCAGCATAGGACAGTGGGGCTACGAGCAGTACTTC. Translating it yields CASSIGQWGYEQYF.

The chain links TRBV9 to TRBJ1-1; D call uncertain. Germline-derived CDR1 and CDR2 are SGDLS and YYNGEE. The CDR3 spans 13 residues. V was pared by 4 bases and J by 1 base, with 8 bases between. This CDR3 is CASSPRQNTEAFF. CDR3 sequence (DNA): TGTGCCAGCAGCCCCCGGCAGAACACTGAAGCTTTCTTT.

The chain uses TRBV7-6 and TRBJ2-1; D might be TRBD1 (6 bases). Trimming stripped 2 bases from V and 7 bases from J, with 12 bases between. Germline lookup yields CDR1 SGHVS and CDR2 FNYEAQ. This CDR3 contains 14 residues. CDR3 coding DNA: TGTGCCAGCAGCTTAACTTGGACAGAGAATGAGCAGTTCTTC. Protein: CASSLTWTENEQFF.

This rearrangement joins TRBV7-9 to TRBJ1-2; D perhaps matches TRBD1 (5 bases). In germline, CDR1 is SEHNR, CDR2 FQNEAQ (reference sequence). Deletions cut 3 bases from V and 7 bases from J, with 18 bases between. This CDR3 is built from 15 residues. The CDR3 region is CASSFEIGDGGGYTF. CDR3 in DNA: TGTGCCAGCAGCTTTGAAATTGGGGATGGGGGTGGCTACACCTTC.

The chain has TRBV19 and TRBJ2-7; TRBD1 matches 9 bases. The J segment lost 7 bases and the V segment lost 5 bases, leaving 9 bases of the junction unmatched. CDR3 length equals 14 residues. From germline, CDR1 is LNHDA and CDR2 SQIVND (reference sequence). CDR3 region: CASSDGTGTWEQYF. In nucleotides, the CDR3 is TGTGCCAGTAGTGACGGGACAGGGACATGGGAGCAGTACTTC.

The J gene is TRBJ2-7, the V gene TRBV13, with 7 bases that match TRBD1. Trimming removed 4 bases from V and 0 bases from J; junction bases left unmatched: 15. The CDR3 sequence is 18 residues long. Germline CDR1 is PRHDT and CDR2 is FYEKMQ (reference sequence). The CDR3 region has the DNA TGTGCCAGCAGCTCCCTCGGGGACAGAACGAAGACCTCCTACGAGCAGTACTTC. Protein sequence: CASSSLGDRTKTSYEQYF.